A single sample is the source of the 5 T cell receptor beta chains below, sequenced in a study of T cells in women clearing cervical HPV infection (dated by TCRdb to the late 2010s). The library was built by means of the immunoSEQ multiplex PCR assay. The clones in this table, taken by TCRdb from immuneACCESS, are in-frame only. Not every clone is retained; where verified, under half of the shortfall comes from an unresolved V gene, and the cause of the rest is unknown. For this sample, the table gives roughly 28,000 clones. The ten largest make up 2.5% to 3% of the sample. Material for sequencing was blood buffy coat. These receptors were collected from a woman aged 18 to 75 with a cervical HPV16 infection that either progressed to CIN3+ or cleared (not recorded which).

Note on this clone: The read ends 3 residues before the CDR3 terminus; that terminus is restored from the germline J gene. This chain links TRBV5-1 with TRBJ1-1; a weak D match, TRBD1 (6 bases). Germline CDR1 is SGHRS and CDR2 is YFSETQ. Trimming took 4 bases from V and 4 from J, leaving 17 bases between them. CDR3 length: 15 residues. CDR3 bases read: TGCGCCAGCAGCGGAGGACAGAGTGGGAGCACTGAA. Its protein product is CASSGGQSGSTE. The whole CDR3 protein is CASSGGQSGSTEAFF.

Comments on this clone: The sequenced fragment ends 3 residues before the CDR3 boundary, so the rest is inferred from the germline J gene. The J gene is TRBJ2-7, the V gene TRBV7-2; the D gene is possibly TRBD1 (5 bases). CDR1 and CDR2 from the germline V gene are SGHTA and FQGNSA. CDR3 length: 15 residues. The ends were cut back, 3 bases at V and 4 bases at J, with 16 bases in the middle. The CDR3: CASSLNKRQQYEQYF. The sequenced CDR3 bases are TGTGCCAGCAGCTTGAACAAAAGACAGCAATACGAG. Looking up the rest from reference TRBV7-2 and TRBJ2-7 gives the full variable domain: GAGVSQSPSNKVTEKGKDVELRCDPISGHTALYWYRQSLGQGLEFLIYFQGNSAPDKSGLPSDRFSAERTGGSVSTLTIQRTQQEDSAVYLCASSLNKRQQYEQYFGPGTRLTVT.

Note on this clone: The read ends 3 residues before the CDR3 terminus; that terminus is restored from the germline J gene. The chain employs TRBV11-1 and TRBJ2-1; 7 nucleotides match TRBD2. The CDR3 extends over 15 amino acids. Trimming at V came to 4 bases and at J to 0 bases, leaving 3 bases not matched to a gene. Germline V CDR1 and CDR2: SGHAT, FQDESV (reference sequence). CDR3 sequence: CASSSSGGSYNEQFF. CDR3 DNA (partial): TGTGCCAGCAGCTCCTCGGGGGGCTCCTACAATGAG.

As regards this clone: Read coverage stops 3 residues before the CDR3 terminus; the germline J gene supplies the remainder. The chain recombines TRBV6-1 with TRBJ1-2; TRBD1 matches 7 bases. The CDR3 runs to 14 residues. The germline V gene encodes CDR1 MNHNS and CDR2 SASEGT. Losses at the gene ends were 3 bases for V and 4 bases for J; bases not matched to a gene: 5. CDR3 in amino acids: CASSEDPGGYGYTF. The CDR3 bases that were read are TGTGCCAGCAGTGAGGACCCAGGGGGCTATGGC.

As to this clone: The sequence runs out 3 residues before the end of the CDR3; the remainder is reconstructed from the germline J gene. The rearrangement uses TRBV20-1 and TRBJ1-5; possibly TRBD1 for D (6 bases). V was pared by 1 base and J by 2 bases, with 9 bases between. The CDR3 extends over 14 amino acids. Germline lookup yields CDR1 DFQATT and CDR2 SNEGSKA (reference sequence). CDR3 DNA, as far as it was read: TGCAGTGCTAGAGGAGCAGGGGGCAATCAGCCC. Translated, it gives CSARGAGGNQP. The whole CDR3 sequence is CSARGAGGNQPQHF.